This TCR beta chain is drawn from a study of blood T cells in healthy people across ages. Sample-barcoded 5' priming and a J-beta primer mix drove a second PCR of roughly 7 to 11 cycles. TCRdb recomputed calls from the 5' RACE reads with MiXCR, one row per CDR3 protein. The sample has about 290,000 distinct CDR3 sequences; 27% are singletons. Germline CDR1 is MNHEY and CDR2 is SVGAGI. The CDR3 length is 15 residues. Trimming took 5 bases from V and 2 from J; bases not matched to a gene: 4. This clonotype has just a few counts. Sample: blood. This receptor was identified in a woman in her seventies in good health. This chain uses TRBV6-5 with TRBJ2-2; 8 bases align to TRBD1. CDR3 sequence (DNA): TGTGCCAGCAGTACCGGACAGGGTAACACCGGGGAGCTGTTTTTT. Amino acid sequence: CASSTGQGNTGELFF.